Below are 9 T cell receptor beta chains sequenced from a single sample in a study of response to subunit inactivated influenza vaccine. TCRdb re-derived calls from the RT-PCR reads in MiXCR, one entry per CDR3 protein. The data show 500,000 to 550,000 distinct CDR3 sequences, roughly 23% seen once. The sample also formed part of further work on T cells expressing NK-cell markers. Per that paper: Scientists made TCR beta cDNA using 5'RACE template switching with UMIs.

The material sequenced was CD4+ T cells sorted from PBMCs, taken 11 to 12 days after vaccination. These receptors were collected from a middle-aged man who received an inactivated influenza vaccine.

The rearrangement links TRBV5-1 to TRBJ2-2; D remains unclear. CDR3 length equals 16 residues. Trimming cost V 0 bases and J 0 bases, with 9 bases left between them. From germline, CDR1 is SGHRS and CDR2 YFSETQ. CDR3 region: CASSLGPKTNTGELFF. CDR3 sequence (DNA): TGCGCCAGCAGCTTGGGACCGAAAACGAACACCGGGGAGCTGTTTTTT.

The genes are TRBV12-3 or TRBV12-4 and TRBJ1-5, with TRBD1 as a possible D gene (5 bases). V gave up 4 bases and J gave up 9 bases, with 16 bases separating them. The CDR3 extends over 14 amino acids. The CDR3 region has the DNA TGTGCCAGCAGTTCCGACAGTACGATTGGGCCCCAGCATTTT. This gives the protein CASSSDSTIGPQHF.

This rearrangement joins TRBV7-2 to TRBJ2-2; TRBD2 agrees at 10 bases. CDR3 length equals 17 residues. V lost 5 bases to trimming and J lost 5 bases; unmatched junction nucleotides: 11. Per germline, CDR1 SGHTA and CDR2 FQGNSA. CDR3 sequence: CASSPYRSSGSTGELFF. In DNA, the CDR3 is TGTGCCAGCAGCCCGTATCGCTCTAGCGGGAGTACCGGGGAGCTGTTTTTT. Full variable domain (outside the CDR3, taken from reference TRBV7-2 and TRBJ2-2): GAGVSQSPSNKVTEKGKDVELRCDPISGHTALYWYRQSLGQGLEFLIYFQGNSAPDKSGLPSDRFSAERTGGSVSTLTIQRTQQEDSAVYLCASSPYRSSGSTGELFFGEGSRLTVL.

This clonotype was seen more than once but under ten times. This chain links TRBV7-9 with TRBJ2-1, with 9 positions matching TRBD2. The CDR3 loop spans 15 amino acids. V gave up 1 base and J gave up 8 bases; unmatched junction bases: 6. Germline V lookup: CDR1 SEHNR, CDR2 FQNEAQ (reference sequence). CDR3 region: CASSLVRGGVDEQFF. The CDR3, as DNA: TGTGCCAGCAGCTTAGTGCGGGGGGGGGTAGATGAGCAGTTCTTC.

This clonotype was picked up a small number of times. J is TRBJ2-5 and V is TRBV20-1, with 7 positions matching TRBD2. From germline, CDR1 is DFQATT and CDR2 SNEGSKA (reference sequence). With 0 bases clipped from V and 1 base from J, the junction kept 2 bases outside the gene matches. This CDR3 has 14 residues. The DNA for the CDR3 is TGCAGTGCTAGAGACCCGGGGGGCCAAGAGACCCAGTACTTC. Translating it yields CSARDPGGQETQYF.

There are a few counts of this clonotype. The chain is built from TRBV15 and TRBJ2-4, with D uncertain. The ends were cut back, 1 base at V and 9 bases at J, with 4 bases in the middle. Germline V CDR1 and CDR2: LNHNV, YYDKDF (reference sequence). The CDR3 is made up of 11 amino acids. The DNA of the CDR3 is TGTGCCACCAGCAGAGGGGGCATTCAGTACTTC. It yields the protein CATSRGGIQYF.

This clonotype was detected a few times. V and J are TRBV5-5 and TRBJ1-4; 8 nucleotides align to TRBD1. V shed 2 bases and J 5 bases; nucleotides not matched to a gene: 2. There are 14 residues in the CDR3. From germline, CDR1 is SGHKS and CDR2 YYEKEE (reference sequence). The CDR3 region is CASSFTGGNEKLFF. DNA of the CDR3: TGTGCCAGCAGCTTTACAGGGGGGAATGAAAAACTGTTTTTT.

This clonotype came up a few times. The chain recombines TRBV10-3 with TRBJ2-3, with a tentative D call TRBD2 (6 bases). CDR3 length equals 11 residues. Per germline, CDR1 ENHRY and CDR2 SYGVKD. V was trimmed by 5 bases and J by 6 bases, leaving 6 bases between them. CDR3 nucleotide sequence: TGTGCCATCAGTAGCGGGGATACGCAGTATTTT. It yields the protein CAISSGDTQYF.

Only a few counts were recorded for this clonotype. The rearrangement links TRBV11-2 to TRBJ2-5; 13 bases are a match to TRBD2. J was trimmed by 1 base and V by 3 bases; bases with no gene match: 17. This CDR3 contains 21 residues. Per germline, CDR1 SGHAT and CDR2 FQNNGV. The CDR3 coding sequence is TGTGCCAGCAGCTTTTACAGAAAGCTGACTAGCGGGGGGCCATTCCAAGAGACCCAGTACTTC. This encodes CASSFYRKLTSGGPFQETQYF. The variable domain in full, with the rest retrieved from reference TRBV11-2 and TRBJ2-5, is EAGVAQSPRYKIIEKRQSVAFWCNPISGHATLYWYQQILGQGPKLLIQFQNNGVVDDSQLPKDRFSAERLKGVDSTLKIQPAKLEDSAVYLCASSFYRKLTSGGPFQETQYFGPGTRLLVL.